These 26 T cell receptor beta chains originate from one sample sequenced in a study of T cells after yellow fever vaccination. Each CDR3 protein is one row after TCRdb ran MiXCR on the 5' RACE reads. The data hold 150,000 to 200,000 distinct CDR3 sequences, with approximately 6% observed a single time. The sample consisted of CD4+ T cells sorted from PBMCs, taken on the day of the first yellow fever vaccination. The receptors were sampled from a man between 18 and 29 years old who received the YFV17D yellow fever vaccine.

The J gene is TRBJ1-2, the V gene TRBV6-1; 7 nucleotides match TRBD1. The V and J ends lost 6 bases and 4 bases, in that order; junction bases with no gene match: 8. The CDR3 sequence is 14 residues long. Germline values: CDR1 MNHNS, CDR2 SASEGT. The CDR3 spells CASRETGTLYGYTF. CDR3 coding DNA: TGTGCCAGCAGGGAGACAGGGACACTCTATGGCTACACCTTC.

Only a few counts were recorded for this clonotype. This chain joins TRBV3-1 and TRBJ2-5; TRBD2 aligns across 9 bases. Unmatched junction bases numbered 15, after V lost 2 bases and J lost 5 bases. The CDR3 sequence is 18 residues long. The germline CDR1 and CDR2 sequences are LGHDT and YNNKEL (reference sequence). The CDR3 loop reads CASSQYWVGRAGGETQYF. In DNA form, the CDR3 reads TGTGCCAGCAGCCAATACTGGGTCGGTCGAGCGGGGGGCGAGACCCAGTACTTC.

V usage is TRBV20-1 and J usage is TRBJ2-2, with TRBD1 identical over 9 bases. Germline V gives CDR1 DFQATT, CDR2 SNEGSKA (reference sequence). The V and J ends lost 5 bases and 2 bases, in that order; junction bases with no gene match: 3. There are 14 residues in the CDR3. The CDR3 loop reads CSAGTGSNTGELFF. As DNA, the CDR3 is TGCAGTGCTGGGACAGGGAGCAACACCGGGGAGCTGTTTTTT.

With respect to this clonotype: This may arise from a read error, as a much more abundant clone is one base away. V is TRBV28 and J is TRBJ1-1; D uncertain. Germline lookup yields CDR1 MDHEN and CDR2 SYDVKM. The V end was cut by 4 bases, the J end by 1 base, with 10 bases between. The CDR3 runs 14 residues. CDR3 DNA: TGTGCCAGCAGTTCCCCCACGGCGAACACTGAAGCTTTCTTT. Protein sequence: CASSSPTANTEAFF.

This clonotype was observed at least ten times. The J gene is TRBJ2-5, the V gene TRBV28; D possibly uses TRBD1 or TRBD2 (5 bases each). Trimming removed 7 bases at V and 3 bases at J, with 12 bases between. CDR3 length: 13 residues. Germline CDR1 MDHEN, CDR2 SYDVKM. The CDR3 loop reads CASTLGGKETQYF. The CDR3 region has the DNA TGTGCCAGCACCCTTGGGGGAAAAGAGACCCAGTACTTC.

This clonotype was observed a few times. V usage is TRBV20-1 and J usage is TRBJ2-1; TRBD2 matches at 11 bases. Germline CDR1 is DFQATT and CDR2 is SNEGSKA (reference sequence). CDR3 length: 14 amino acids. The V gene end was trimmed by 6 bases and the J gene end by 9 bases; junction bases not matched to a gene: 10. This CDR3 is CSARPSGGSFEQFF. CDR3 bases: TGCAGTGCCCGCCCTAGCGGGGGGTCCTTTGAGCAGTTCTTC.

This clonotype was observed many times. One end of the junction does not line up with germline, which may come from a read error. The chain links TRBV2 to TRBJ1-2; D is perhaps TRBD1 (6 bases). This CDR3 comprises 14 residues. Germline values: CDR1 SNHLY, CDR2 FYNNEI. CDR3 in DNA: TGTGCCAGCAGTGACACAGGGCCCTCGACGTGGGGACTCTTC. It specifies CASSDTGPSTWGLF.

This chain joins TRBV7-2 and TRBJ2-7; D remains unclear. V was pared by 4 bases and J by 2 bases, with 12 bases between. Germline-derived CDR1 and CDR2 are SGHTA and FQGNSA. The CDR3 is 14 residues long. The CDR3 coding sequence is TGTGCCAGCAGCTCGGCCCCTGGGACCTACGAGCAGTACGTC. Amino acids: CASSSAPGTYEQYV.

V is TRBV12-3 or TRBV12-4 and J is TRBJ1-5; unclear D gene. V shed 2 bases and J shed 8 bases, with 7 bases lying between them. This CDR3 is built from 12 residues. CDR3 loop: CASSLWVEPQHF. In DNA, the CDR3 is TGTGCCAGCAGTTTATGGGTCGAGCCCCAGCATTTT.

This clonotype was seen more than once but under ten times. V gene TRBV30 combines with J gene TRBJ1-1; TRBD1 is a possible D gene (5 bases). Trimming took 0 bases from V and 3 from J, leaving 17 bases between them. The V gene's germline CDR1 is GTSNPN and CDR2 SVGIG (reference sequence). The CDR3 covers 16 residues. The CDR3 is CAWSVHRGPLDTEAFF. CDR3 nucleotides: TGTGCCTGGAGTGTACATCGGGGACCCTTGGACACTGAAGCTTTCTTT.

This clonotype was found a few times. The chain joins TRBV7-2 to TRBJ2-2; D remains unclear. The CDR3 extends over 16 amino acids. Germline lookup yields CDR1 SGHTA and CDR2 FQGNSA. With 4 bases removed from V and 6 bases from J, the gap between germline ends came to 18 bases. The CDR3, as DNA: TGTGCCAGCAGCTCCCGCAACTTTGGCGGATCCGGGGAGCTGTTTTTT. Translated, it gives CASSSRNFGGSGELFF.

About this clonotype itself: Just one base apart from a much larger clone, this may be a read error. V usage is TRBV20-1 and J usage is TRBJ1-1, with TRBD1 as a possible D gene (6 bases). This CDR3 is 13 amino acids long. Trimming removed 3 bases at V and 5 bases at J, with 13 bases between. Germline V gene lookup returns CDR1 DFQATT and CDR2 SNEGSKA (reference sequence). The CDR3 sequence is CSASSGVETEAFF. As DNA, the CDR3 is TGCAGTGCTAGCTCAGGGGTTGAGACTGAAGCTTTCTTT.

CDR3 sequence reads: CASRRDSYEQYF. Written as DNA, the CDR3 is TGTGCCAGCAGACGGGACTCCTACGAGCAGTACTTC. This rearrangement joins TRBV12-3 or TRBV12-4 to TRBJ2-7; a weak D match, TRBD2 (5 bases). CDR3 size: 12 residues. Trimming pared 6 bases from V and 0 bases from J, leaving 6 bases between.

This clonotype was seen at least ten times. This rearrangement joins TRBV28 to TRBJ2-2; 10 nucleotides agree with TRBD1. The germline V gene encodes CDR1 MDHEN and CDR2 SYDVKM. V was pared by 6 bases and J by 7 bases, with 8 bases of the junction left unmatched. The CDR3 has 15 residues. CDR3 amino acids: CASRTPGQGHGELFF. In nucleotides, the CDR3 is TGTGCCAGCAGAACTCCGGGACAGGGGCACGGGGAGCTGTTTTTT.

The CDR3 coding sequence is TGTGCCAGCAGCTTAGGGTGGGACAACTATGGCTACACCTTC. Residues: CASSLGWDNYGYTF. The chain is built from TRBV7-2 and TRBJ1-2; TRBD1 might be the D (5 bases). This CDR3 spans 14 amino acids. The V and J ends lost 1 base and 2 bases respectively, with 8 bases between them. From germline, CDR1 is SGHTA and CDR2 FQGNSA.

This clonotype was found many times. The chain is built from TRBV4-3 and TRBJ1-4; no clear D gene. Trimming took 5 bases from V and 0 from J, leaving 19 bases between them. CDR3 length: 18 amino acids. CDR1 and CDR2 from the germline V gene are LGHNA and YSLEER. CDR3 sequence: CASSTRRGMTATNEKLFF. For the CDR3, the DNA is TGCGCCAGCAGCACCCGACGGGGTATGACGGCAACTAATGAAAAACTGTTTTTT.

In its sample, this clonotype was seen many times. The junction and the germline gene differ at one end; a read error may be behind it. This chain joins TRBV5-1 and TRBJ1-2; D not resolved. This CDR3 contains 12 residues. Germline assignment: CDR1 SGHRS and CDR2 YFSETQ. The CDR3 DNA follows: TGTGCCAGCAGCTTAGCTAACTATGGCTACACCTTC. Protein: CASSLANYGYTF. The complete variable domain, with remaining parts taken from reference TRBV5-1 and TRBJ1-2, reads KAGVTQTPRYLIKTRGQQVTLSCSPISGHRSVSWYQQTPGQGLQFLFEYFSETQRNKGNFPGRFSGRQFSNSRSEMNVSTLELGDSALYLCASSLANYGYTFGSGTRLTVV.

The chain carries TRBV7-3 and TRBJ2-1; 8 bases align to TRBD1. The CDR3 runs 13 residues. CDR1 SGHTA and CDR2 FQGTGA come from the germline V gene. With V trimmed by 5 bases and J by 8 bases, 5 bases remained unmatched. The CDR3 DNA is TGTGCCAGCAGCCTAGACAGGGGCTATGAGCAGTTCTTC. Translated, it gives CASSLDRGYEQFF.

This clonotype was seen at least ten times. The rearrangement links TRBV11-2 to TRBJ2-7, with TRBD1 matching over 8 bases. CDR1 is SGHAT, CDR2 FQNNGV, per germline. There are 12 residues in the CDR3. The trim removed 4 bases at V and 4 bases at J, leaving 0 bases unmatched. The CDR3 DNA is TGTGCCAGCAGCTGGGACAGGTACGAGCAGTACTTC. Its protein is CASSWDRYEQYF.

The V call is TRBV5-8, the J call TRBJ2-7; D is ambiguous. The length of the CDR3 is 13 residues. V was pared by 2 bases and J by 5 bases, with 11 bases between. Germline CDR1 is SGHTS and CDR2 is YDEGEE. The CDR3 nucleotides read TGTGCCAGCAGCTTAAGGATTTCCAACGAGCAGTACGTC. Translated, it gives CASSLRISNEQYV.

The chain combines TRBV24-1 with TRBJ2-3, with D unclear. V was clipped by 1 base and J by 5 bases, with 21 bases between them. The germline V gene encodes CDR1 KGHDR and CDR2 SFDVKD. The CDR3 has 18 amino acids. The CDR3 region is CATSDFPSSTPTKDTQYF. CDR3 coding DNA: TGTGCCACCAGTGATTTTCCTAGTTCTACCCCTACCAAAGATACGCAGTATTTT.

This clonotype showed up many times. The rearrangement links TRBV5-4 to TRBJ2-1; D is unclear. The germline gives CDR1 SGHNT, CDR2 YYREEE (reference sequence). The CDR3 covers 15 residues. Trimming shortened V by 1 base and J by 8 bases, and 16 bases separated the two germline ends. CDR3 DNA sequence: TGTGCCAGCAGCTTGCCCGGACCTAAGGTGGATGAGCAGTTCTTC. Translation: CASSLPGPKVDEQFF.

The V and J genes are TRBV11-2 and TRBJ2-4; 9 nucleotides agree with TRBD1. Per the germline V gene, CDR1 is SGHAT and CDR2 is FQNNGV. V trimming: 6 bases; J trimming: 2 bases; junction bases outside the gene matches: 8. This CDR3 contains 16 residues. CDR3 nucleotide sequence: TGTGCCAGCAGGCTTCCGGGACAGGGTACCAAAAACATTCAGTACTTC. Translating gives CASRLPGQGTKNIQYF.

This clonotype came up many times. The CDR3 protein is CASSAGQNTGELFF. The CDR3 DNA reads TGTGCCAGCAGCGCGGGACAGAACACCGGGGAGCTGTTTTTT. The J gene is TRBJ2-2, the V gene TRBV7-8; D is perhaps TRBD1 or TRBD2 (6 bases each). CDR1 is SGHVS, CDR2 FQNEAQ, per germline. The CDR3 has 14 residues. The V end was cut by 5 bases, the J end by 1 base, with 8 bases between.

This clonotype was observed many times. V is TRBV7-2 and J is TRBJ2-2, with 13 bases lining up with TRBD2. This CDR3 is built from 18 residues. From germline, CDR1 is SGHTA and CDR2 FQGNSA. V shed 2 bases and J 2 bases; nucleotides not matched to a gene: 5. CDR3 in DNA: TGTGCCAGCAGCTTACCGGGACTAGCGGGGCGAAACACCGGGGAGCTGTTTTTT. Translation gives CASSLPGLAGRNTGELFF. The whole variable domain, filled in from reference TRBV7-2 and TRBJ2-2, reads GAGVSQSPSNKVTEKGKDVELRCDPISGHTALYWYRQSLGQGLEFLIYFQGNSAPDKSGLPSDRFSAERTGGSVSTLTIQRTQQEDSAVYLCASSLPGLAGRNTGELFFGEGSRLTVL.

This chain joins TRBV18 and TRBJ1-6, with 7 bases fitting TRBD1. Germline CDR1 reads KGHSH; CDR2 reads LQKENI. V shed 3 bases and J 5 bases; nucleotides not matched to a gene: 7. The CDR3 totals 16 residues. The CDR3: CASSPQDRMNNSPLHF. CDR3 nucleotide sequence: TGTGCCAGCTCACCTCAGGACAGGATGAATAATTCACCCCTCCACTTT.